The 27 T cell receptor beta chains in this list originate from one sample, sequenced in a study of shared clonotypes between healthy human individuals (TCRdb year 2020). Receptor libraries were prepared by the immunoSEQ multiplex PCR assay. The table was pulled from immuneACCESS by TCRdb, which kept in-frame rearrangements only. Such tables lose some clones; where checked, under half of the loss comes from unresolved V genes, and the rest has no known cause. This sample has around 990,000 clones in its table, and around 77% of those were observed once. The ten largest clones represent roughly 0.82% of the sample. The sequencing input was memory CD4+ T cells from PBMCs. The intended sense of this specimen's cell subset or site label: CD45RA-negative fraction. Receptor source: a man between 18 and 29 years old in good health. Some clones in this sample may be carry-over from other donors' samples.

The chain couples TRBV4-1 to TRBJ2-7; TRBD2 is a possible D gene (6 bases). CDR1 is MGHRA and CDR2 is YSYEKL in the germline V gene. The V and J ends lost 0 bases and 1 base respectively, with 13 bases between them. The CDR3 covers 16 residues. The DNA of the CDR3 is TGCGCCAGCAGCCAAGAAGCGGGCCAGGAATCCTACGAGCAGTACTTC. Amino acids: CASSQEAGQESYEQYF.

The chain is built from TRBV5-1 and TRBJ2-5, with D possibly being TRBD1 or TRBD2 (5 bases each). Germline CDR1 SGHRS, CDR2 YFSETQ. V lost 4 bases and J 0 bases, leaving 10 bases between the germline ends. CDR3 size: 14 residues. Here the CDR3 DNA reads TGCGCCAGCAGCCCCGGGGCCGACCAAGAGACCCAGTACTTC. Its protein is CASSPGADQETQYF.

CDR3 coding DNA: TGTGCCAGCAGCTTAGTGCTGGAGCAGGACACTGAAGCTTTCTTT. The encoded protein is CASSLVLEQDTEAFF. The chain couples TRBV7-3 to TRBJ1-1; D is unclear. Trimming cost V 2 bases and J 3 bases, with 13 bases left between them. The CDR3 spans 15 residues. CDR1 is SGHTA, CDR2 FQGTGA, per germline. Full variable domain (remainder filled in from reference TRBV7-3 and TRBJ1-1): GAGVSQTPSNKVTEKGKYVELRCDPISGHTALYWYRQSLGQGPEFLIYFQGTGAADDSGLPNDRFFAVRPEGSVSTLKIQRTERGDSAVYLCASSLVLEQDTEAFFGQGTRLTVV.

As regards this clone: Other DNA sequences in this specimen translate into the identical CDR3. The chain uses TRBV6-5 and TRBJ2-2, with D perhaps being TRBD1 or TRBD2 (7 bases each). CDR1 is MNHEY and CDR2 is SVGAGI in the germline V gene. CDR3 length: 13 residues. Trimming shortened V by 9 bases and J by 4 bases, and 12 bases separated the two germline ends. The CDR3 DNA reads as TGTGCCAGTATCAGGGGGGGCACCGGGGAGCTGTTTTTT. It specifies CASIRGGTGELFF.

This chain uses TRBV2 with TRBJ2-7, with D perhaps matching TRBD2 (5 bases). Germline assignment: CDR1 SNHLY and CDR2 FYNNEI. The CDR3 covers 13 residues. Trimming left V 8 bases short and J 0 bases short, with 11 bases between. CDR3 in amino acids: CASDSRVSYEQYF. The CDR3 nucleotides are TGTGCCAGCGACTCGCGGGTCTCCTACGAGCAGTACTTC.

This clone was counted only a few times. This sequence joins TRBV10-3 and TRBJ1-4, with a possible D match to TRBD1 (6 bases). In germline, CDR1 is ENHRY, CDR2 SYGVKD. The CDR3 totals 14 residues. V was shortened by 5 bases and J by 7 bases, with 14 bases between the two germline ends. The CDR3 loop reads CAISMGGQGEKLFF. The CDR3 DNA is TGTGCCATCAGTATGGGGGGGCAAGGTGAAAAACTGTTTTTT.

The V call is TRBV4-1, the J call TRBJ2-7; 8 bases match TRBD1. The J segment lost 3 bases and the V segment lost 4 bases, leaving 8 bases of the junction unmatched. Germline CDR1 MGHRA, CDR2 YSYEKL. This CDR3 region has 15 residues. The CDR3 DNA is TGCGCCAGCAGCCCCTCCGGGACAGGAGTCTACGAGCAGTACTTC. It yields the protein CASSPSGTGVYEQYF.

The CDR3 here is CSAGTDSYGYTF. The CDR3 coding sequence is TGCAGCGCCGGGACAGACTCCTATGGCTACACCTTC. The J gene is TRBJ1-2, the V gene TRBV29-1; TRBD1 agrees at 7 bases. The CDR3 extends over 12 amino acids. V was pared by 7 bases and J by 4 bases, with 6 bases of the junction left unmatched. In germline, CDR1 is SQVTM, CDR2 ANQGSEA.

V is TRBV25-1 and J is TRBJ2-6, with no clear D. V was cut by 1 base and J by 6 bases, with 7 bases left in between. Germline V gives CDR1 MGHDK, CDR2 SYGVNS. CDR3 length: 14 residues. The CDR3 spells CASSESKQANVLTF. The DNA for the CDR3 is TGTGCCAGCAGTGAATCTAAGCAGGCCAACGTCCTGACTTTC.

The V gene is TRBV28, the J gene TRBJ1-1; tentative D call: TRBD1 (5 bases). Germline V CDR1 and CDR2: MDHEN, SYDVKM. The CDR3 totals 16 residues. Trimming stripped 2 bases from V and 1 base from J, with 14 bases between. CDR3 sequence (DNA): TGTGCCAGCAGTTTACAACGGGGGACGTGGAACACTGAAGCTTTCTTT. It codes for CASSLQRGTWNTEAFF.

V is TRBV11-2 and J is TRBJ2-7, with 11 bases lining up with TRBD2. The CDR3 extends over 18 amino acids. CDR1 is SGHAT and CDR2 is FQNNGV in the germline V gene. The V gene end was trimmed by 1 base and the J gene end by 3 bases; junction bases not matched to a gene: 11. The CDR3 nucleotides are TGTGCCAGCAGCTTAGTACTCCAGACTAGCGGGACCCACTACGAGCAGTACTTC. Translating gives CASSLVLQTSGTHYEQYF.

This clone appeared a few times. V usage is TRBV13 and J usage is TRBJ1-2, with 9 bases that match TRBD1. Germline CDR1 and CDR2: PRHDT and FYEKMQ (reference sequence). This CDR3 is built from 15 residues. V was pared by 5 bases and J by 5 bases, with 9 bases of the junction left unmatched. CDR3 sequence: CASSTRQGVGYGYTF. The CDR3 DNA follows: TGTGCCAGCAGCACAAGACAGGGGGTGGGATATGGCTACACCTTC. The complete variable domain, with remaining parts taken from reference TRBV13 and TRBJ1-2, reads AAGVIQSPRHLIKEKRETATLKCYPIPRHDTVYWYQQGPGQDPQFLISFYEKMQSDKGSIPDRFSAQQFSDYHSELNMSSLELGDSALYFCASSTRQGVGYGYTFGSGTRLTVV.

The count of this clone is one. The V and J genes are TRBV5-1 and TRBJ2-7; D ambiguous. V lost 5 bases to trimming and J lost 4 bases, with 16 bases between them. The CDR3 sequence is 14 residues long. From germline, CDR1 is SGHRS and CDR2 YFSETQ. CDR3 DNA sequence: TGCGCCAGCAGAACCGATTTAACGGAGTACGAGCAGTACTTC. Protein sequence: CASRTDLTEYEQYF.

The rearrangement links TRBV6-1 to TRBJ1-2; tentative D call: TRBD1 (5 bases). This CDR3 is built from 14 residues. Per the germline V gene, CDR1 is MNHNS and CDR2 is SASEGT. With 0 bases removed from V and 8 bases from J, the gap between germline ends came to 13 bases. Written as DNA, the CDR3 is TGTGCCAGCAGTGAAGCGGGGGGACCATGGGGCTACACCTTC. Protein sequence: CASSEAGGPWGYTF.

As to this clone: This specimen includes other DNA sequences encoding the same CDR3. The rearrangement links TRBV15 to TRBJ2-1; TRBD1 matches at 8 bases. V was pared by 1 base and J by 4 bases, with 6 bases of the junction left unmatched. Germline lookup yields CDR1 LNHNV and CDR2 YYDKDF (reference sequence). There are 16 residues in the CDR3. The CDR3 loop is CATSRGRQGAYNEQFF. DNA of the CDR3: TGTGCCACCAGCAGAGGTAGGCAGGGGGCATACAATGAGCAGTTCTTC.

CDR3 loop: CASSVEKSKNIQYF. The CDR3 DNA is TGTGCCAGCAGCGTAGAAAAGTCCAAAAACATTCAGTACTTC. The chain joins TRBV9 to TRBJ2-4; D unclear. There are 14 residues in the CDR3. V dropped 0 bases and J dropped 2 bases, with 6 bases sitting between them. CDR1 and CDR2 from the germline V gene are SGDLS and YYNGEE.

The J gene is TRBJ1-3, the V gene TRBV28; D might be TRBD1 (5 bases). The CDR3 totals 15 residues. V lost 5 bases and J 4 bases, leaving 15 bases between the germline ends. Per the germline V gene, CDR1 is MDHEN and CDR2 is SYDVKM. CDR3 nucleotides: TGTGCCAGCAGTCCTCCCCAGGGAACCGGAAACACCATATATTTT. Amino acids: CASSPPQGTGNTIYF. The whole variable domain, remainder taken from reference TRBV28 and TRBJ1-3, is DVKVTQSSRYLVKRTGEKVFLECVQDMDHENMFWYRQDPGLGLRLIYFSYDVKMKEKGDIPEGYSVSREKKERFSLILESASTNQTSMYLCASSPPQGTGNTIYFGEGSWLTVV.

V gene TRBV18 combines with J gene TRBJ2-5; tentative D call: TRBD1 (6 bases). Germline V gives CDR1 KGHSH, CDR2 LQKENI. V dropped 7 bases and J dropped 2 bases, with 14 bases sitting between them. This CDR3 has 14 amino acids. For the CDR3, the DNA is TGTGCCAGCTATGGGGGCAGGGATCAAGAGACCCAGTACTTC. Its protein product is CASYGGRDQETQYF. Full variable domain (outside the CDR3, taken from reference TRBV18 and TRBJ2-5): NAGVMQNPRHLVRRRGQEARLRCSPMKGHSHVYWYRQLPEEGLKFMVYLQKENIIDESGMPKERFSAEFPKEGPSILRIQQVVRGDSAAYFCASYGGRDQETQYFGPGTRLLVL.

The genes are TRBV5-5 and TRBJ2-3; a possible D gene is TRBD2 (6 bases). The CDR3 covers 16 residues. Trimming took 0 bases from V and 2 from J, leaving 13 bases between them. Germline CDR1 and CDR2: SGHKS and YYEKEE (reference sequence). DNA for the CDR3: TGTGCCAGCAGCTTGGGGGCGGGACGCTTCACAGATACGCAGTATTTT. Translating it yields CASSLGAGRFTDTQYF. Combining the CDR3 with reference TRBV5-5 and TRBJ2-3 gives the whole variable domain DAGVTQSPTHLIKTRGQQVTLRCSPISGHKSVSWYQQVLGQGPQFIFQYYEKEERGRGNFPDRFSARQFPNYSSELNVNALLLGDSALYLCASSLGAGRFTDTQYFGPGTRLTVL.

V and J are TRBV6-5 and TRBJ1-6; D perhaps matches TRBD1 (6 bases). Germline CDR1 and CDR2: MNHEY and SVGAGI. Trimming shortened V by 2 bases and J by 10 bases, and 15 bases separated the two germline ends. This CDR3 has 15 residues. CDR3 amino acids: CASSYADSRRSPLHF. As DNA, the CDR3 is TGTGCCAGCAGTTACGCGGACAGCAGGCGGTCACCCCTCCACTTT.

The J gene is TRBJ1-1, the V gene TRBV5-5; possible D gene TRBD1, 6 bases. Looked up from germline, CDR1 is SGHKS and CDR2 is YYEKEE (reference sequence). The CDR3 is 15 amino acids. Trimming took off 1 base at V and 5 bases at J, with 15 bases between the two ends. The CDR3 sequence: CASSLFQGGVTEAFF. The CDR3 coding sequence is TGTGCCAGCAGCTTGTTCCAAGGGGGAGTTACTGAAGCTTTCTTT.

The chain couples TRBV5-1 to TRBJ1-4; D not resolved. The CDR3 totals 14 residues. V lost 2 bases and J lost 8, with 13 bases in between. From germline, CDR1 is SGHRS and CDR2 YFSETQ. CDR3 residues: CASSLSGGGEKLFF. The CDR3 DNA follows: TGCGCCAGCAGCTTATCGGGAGGAGGCGAAAAACTGTTTTTT.

This clone was found once. The CDR3 loop reads CATSRTDRGVAYTF. The CDR3 bases are TGTGCCACCAGCAGAACTGACAGGGGAGTTGCCTACACCTTC. This rearrangement joins TRBV15 to TRBJ1-2; 8 bases match TRBD1. In germline, CDR1 is LNHNV, CDR2 YYDKDF (reference sequence). The ends lost 2 bases at V and 10 bases at J; junction bases unmatched: 9. The CDR3 covers 14 residues.

This clone was counted between two and nine times. The chain has TRBV2 and TRBJ2-7, with D perhaps matching TRBD2 (7 bases). The germline gives CDR1 SNHLY, CDR2 FYNNEI. The V and J ends lost 6 bases and 3 bases respectively, with 9 bases between them. The CDR3 sequence is 12 residues long. CDR3 nucleotides: TGTGCCAGCAGGGGGGGGCTCTACGAGCAGTACTTC. This gives the protein CASRGGLYEQYF. Together with reference TRBV2 and TRBJ2-7, the CDR3 gives the full variable domain: EPEVTQTPSHQVTQMGQEVILRCVPISNHLYFYWYRQILGQKVEFLVSFYNNEISEKSEIFDDQFSVERPDGSNFTLKIRSTKLEDSAMYFCASRGGLYEQYFGPGTRLTVT.

The gene calls are TRBV7-3 and TRBJ2-1; TRBD2 matches 10 bases. The CDR3 has 15 amino acids. Per germline, CDR1 SGHTA and CDR2 FQGTGA. J lost 4 bases, V lost 5 bases, and 5 bases had no gene match. CDR3 nucleotide sequence: TGTGCCAGCAGCCCTAGCGGGAGTCCGTACAATGAGCAGTTCTTC. It encodes CASSPSGSPYNEQFF.

The chain links TRBV15 to TRBJ1-1; D gene ambiguous. CDR1 and CDR2 (germline): LNHNV, YYDKDF (reference sequence). V lost 1 base, J lost 6 bases, and 9 bases lay in between. The CDR3 runs 13 residues. The chain's CDR3 is CATSRARTAEAFF. CDR3 DNA: TGTGCCACCAGCAGAGCGCGAACCGCTGAAGCTTTCTTT.

The CDR3 spells CASRTGFYNEQFF. DNA of the CDR3: TGTGCCAGTCGAACAGGGTTCTACAATGAGCAGTTCTTC. The V gene is TRBV28, the J gene TRBJ2-1; D possibly corresponds to TRBD1 (6 bases). From germline, CDR1 is MDHEN and CDR2 SYDVKM. This CDR3 contains 13 residues. V was shortened by 9 bases and J by 3 bases, with 12 bases between the two germline ends.